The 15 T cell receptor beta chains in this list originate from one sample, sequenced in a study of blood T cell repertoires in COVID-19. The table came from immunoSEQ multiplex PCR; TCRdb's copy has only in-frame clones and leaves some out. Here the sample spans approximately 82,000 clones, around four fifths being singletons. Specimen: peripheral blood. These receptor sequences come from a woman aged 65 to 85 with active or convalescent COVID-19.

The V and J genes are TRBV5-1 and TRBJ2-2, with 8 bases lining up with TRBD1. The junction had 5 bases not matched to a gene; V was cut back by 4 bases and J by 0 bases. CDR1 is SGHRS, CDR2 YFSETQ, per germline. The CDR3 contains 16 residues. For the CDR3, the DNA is TGCGCCAGCAGCACCACAGGGGGTTCGAACACCGGGGAGCTGTTTTTT. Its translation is CASSTTGGSNTGELFF.

The CDR3 nucleotides are TGTGCCAGCAGCCTGGACAGAACGAACACTGAAGCTTTCTTT. Amino acid sequence: CASSLDRTNTEAFF. The chain links TRBV5-4 to TRBJ1-1; TRBD1 might be the D (6 bases). V was clipped by 4 bases and J by 1 base, with 11 bases between them. Per the germline V gene, CDR1 is SGHNT and CDR2 is YYREEE (reference sequence). This CDR3 is 14 amino acids long.

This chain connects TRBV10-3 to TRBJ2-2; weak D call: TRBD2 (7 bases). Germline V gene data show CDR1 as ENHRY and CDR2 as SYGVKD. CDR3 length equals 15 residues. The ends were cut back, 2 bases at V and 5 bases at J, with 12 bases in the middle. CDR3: CAISEERGGTGELFF. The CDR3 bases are TGTGCCATCAGTGAGGAAAGGGGGGGAACCGGGGAGCTGTTTTTT.

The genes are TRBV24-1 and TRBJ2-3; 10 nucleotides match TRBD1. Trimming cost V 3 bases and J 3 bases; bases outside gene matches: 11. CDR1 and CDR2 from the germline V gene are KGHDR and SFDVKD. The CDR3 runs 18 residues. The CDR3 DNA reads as TGTGCCACCAGTGATGCCTCCGGGACAGGGGTTGGTACAGATACGCAGTATTTT. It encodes CATSDASGTGVGTDTQYF.

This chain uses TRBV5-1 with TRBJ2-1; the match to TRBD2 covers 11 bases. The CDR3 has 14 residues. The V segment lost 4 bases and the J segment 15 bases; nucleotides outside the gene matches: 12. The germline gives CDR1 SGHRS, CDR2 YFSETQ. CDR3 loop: CASSPIAGGLYRFF. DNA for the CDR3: TGCGCCAGCAGCCCGATAGCGGGGGGGCTCTATCGGTTCTTC.

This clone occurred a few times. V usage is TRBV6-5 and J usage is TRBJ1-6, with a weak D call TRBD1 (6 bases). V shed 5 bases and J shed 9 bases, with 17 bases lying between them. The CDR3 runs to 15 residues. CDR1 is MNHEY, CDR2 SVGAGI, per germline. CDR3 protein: CASSNGGRGFSPLHF. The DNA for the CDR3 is TGTGCCAGCAGTAATGGTGGCAGGGGATTTTCACCCCTCCACTTT.

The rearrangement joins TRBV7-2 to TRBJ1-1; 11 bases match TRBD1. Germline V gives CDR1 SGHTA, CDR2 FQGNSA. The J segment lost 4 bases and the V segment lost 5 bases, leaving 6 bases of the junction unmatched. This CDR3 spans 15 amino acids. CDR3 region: CASSRRTGGPTEAFF. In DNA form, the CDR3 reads TGTGCCAGCAGCCGTAGGACAGGGGGCCCCACTGAAGCTTTCTTT.

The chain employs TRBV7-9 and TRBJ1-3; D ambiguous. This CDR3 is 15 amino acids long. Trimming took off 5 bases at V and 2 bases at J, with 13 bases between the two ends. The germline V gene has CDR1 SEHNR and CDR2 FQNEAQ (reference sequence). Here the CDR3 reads CASSTRKVAGNTIYF. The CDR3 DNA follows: TGTGCCAGCAGCACCCGAAAAGTAGCTGGAAACACCATATATTTT. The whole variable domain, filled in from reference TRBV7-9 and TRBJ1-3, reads DTGVSQNPRHKITKRGQNVTFRCDPISEHNRLYWYRQTLGQGPEFLTYFQNEAQLEKSRLLSDRFSAERPKGSFSTLEIQRTEQGDSAMYLCASSTRKVAGNTIYFGEGSWLTVV.

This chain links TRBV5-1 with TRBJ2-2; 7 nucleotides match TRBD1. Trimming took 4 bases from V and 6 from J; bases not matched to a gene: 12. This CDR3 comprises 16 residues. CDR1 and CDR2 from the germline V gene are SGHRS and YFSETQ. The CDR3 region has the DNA TGCGCCAGCAGCCTCGGAACAGGGGATTGGGCCGGGGAGCTGTTTTTT. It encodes CASSLGTGDWAGELFF. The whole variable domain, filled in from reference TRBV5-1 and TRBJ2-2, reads KAGVTQTPRYLIKTRGQQVTLSCSPISGHRSVSWYQQTPGQGLQFLFEYFSETQRNKGNFPGRFSGRQFSNSRSEMNVSTLELGDSALYLCASSLGTGDWAGELFFGEGSRLTVL.

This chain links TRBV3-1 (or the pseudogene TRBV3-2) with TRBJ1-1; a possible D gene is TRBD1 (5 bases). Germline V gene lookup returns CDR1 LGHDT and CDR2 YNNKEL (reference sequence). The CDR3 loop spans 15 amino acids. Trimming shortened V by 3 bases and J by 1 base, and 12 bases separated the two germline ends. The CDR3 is CASSHWGGGNTEAFF. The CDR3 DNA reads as TGTGCCAGCAGCCATTGGGGCGGGGGGAACACTGAAGCTTTCTTT.

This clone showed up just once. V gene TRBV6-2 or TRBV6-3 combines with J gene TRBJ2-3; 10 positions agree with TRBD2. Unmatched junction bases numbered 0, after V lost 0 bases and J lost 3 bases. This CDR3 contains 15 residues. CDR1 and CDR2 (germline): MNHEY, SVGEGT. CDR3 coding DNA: TGTGCCAGCAGTTACTCTAGCGGGGGGACAGATACGCAGTATTTT. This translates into CASSYSSGGTDTQYF.

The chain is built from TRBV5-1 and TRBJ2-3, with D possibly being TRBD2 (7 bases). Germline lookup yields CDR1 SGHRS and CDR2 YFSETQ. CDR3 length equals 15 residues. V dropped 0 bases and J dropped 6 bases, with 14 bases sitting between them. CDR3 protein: CASSLGSGGGDTQYF. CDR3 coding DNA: TGCGCCAGCAGCTTGGGGTCTGGCGGGGGCGATACGCAGTATTTT.

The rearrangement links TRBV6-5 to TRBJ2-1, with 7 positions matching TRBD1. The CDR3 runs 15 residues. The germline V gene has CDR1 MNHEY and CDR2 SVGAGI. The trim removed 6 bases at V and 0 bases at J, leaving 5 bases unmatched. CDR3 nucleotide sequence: TGTGCCAGCAGGGGGACAGTACACTCCTACAATGAGCAGTTCTTC. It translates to CASRGTVHSYNEQFF.

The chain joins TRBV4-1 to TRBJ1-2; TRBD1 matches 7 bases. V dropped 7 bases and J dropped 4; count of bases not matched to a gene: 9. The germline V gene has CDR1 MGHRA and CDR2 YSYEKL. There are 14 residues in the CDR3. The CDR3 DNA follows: TGCGCCAGCAACCCGACAGGGTATGGCTATGGCTACACCTTC. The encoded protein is CASNPTGYGYGYTF.

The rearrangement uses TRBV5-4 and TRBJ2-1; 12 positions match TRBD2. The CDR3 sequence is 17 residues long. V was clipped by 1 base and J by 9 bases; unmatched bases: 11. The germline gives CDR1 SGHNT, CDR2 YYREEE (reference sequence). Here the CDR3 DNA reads TGTGCCAGCAGCTTGCTAGCGGGGGGGCCAGATATGGGTGAGCAGTTCTTC. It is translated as CASSLLAGGPDMGEQFF.